This entry is about one T cell receptor beta chain. Its matching antigen is unknown. Likely a read error: the CDR3 ends without its conserved phenylalanine or tryptophan. No DNA is shown, since the ends of the CDR3 on it are uncertain; the CDR3 is the one TCRdb lists. This record comes from a study of shared clonotypes between healthy human individuals. Points from the study as a whole: Sequencing depth was expected to affect clonotype sharing among donors.

In the CD4+ fraction, cells were divided into CD45RA+ naive and CD45RA-negative memory subsets. CDR1 and CDR2 (germline): LNHDA, SQIVND (reference sequence). The CDR3 sequence runs 11 residues, both termini included. Using immunoSEQ multiplex PCR, the repertoire was profiled, and TCRdb retains in-frame clones only, with some absent. The profile shows over 2 million clones, 85% to 95% of them singletons. The gene calls are TRBV19 and TRBJ1-5; TRBD1 is taken as the D call from the table, unchecked against the DNA. The clonotype originates from a man aged 18 to 29 in good health. Some clones in this sample may be carry-over from other donors' samples. Sequencing was performed on naive CD4+ T cells from PBMCs. Subset: CD45RA+ positively selected. The CDR3 sequence is CASSSRDRAVM.